The entry below gives a single T cell receptor beta chain sequence along with its context. The CDR3 sequence is 17 residues long. This sample stems from a study of blood T cell repertoires in COVID-19. Whole-study context: Acute-phase and convalescent COVID-19 samples originated in the United States, Italy and Spain. The analysed material was cDNA or gDNA that came from T cells, B-cell-depleted T cells, or PBMCs.

The method was immunoSEQ multiplex PCR; TCRdb's version includes in-frame clones alone and lacks a portion of them. The sample holds 60,000 to 75,000 clones, 76% seen once. This receptor was taken from a woman aged 45 to 65 with active or convalescent COVID-19. Sequencing was carried out using peripheral blood. The chain combines TRBV21-1 with TRBJ2-2; the table calls TRBD2, which could not be checked here. TRBV21-1 is designated a pseudogene. The CDR3 DNA reads TGTGCCAGCAGCAAAGGGACTAGCGGGAGGGACACCGGGGAGCTGTTTTTT. It specifies CASSKGTSGRDTGELFF.